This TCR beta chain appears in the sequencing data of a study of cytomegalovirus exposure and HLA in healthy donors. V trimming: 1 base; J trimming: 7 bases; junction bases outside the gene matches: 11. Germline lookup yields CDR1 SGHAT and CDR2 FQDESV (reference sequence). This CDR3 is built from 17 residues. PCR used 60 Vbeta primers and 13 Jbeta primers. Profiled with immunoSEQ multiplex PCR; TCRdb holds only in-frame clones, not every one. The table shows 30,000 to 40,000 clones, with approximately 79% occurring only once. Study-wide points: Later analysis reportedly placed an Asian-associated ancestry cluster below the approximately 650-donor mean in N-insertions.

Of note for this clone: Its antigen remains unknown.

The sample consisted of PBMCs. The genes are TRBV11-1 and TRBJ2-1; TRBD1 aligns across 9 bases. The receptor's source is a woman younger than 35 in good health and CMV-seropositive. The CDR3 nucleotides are TGTGCCAGCAGCTTAGGGACGACAGGGGGAAGTACGAATGAGCAGTTCTTC. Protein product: CASSLGTTGGSTNEQFF.